The rows below give T cell receptor beta chains drawn from one sample of a study of control samples from healthy donors and cancer patients. Method: immunoSEQ multiplex PCR; TCRdb's copy keeps in-frame clones and lacks some. In the table there are some 95,000 clones, roughly 92% of which are singletons. Sequenced: blood. The source is a human donor in good health. The donor label of this sample is uncertain. The CDR3 runs from the conserved cysteine through the conserved F or W. A D gene is named only where the DNA matches it firmly. A row's size may be missing; if present it is once, few, many or a size class.

D: -; size: -; J: TRBJ2-3; V: TRBV5-1; CDR3: CASSLGWTATDTQYF; DNA: TGCGCCAGCAGCTTGGGGTGGACTGCTACAGATACGCAGTATTTT
D: -; size: -; J: TRBJ2-7; V: TRBV5-1; CDR3: CASSLEGGGLREQYF; DNA: TGCGCCAGCAGCTTGGAGGGCGGGGGCTTGAGGGAGCAGTACTTC
D: TRBD2; size: once; J: TRBJ2-3; V: TRBV5-6; CDR3: CASSLFKRGGSQADTQYF; DNA: TGTGCCAGCAGCTTATTTAAGCGGGGGGGAAGTCAGGCAGATACGCAGTATTTT
D: TRBD2; size: -; J: TRBJ2-1; V: TRBV18; CDR3: CASSPTIGLAGGSSYNEQFF; DNA: TGTGCCAGCTCACCGACGATCGGACTAGCGGGGGGCAGCTCCTACAATGAGCAGTTCTTC
D: -; size: -; J: TRBJ2-1; V: TRBV28; CDR3: CASSFGSRQDEQFF; DNA: TGTGCCAGCAGTTTCGGATCCCGGCAGGATGAGCAGTTCTTC
D: TRBD1; size: -; J: TRBJ1-4; V: TRBV12-5; CDR3: CASGLGQGVPSNEKLFF; DNA: TGTGCTAGTGGTTTGGGACAGGGGGTTCCTAGTAATGAAAAACTGTTTTTT
D: -; size: -; J: TRBJ1-1; V: TRBV12-3/TRBV12-4; CDR3: CASSLTGFDEAFF; DNA: TGTGCCAGCAGTCTTACAGGGTTTGATGAAGCTTTCTTT
D: -; size: -; J: TRBJ2-2; V: TRBV2; CDR3: CASSDNRLTNTGELFF; DNA: TGTGCCAGCAGTGATAACAGACTCACGAACACCGGGGAGCTGTTTTTT
D: TRBD2; size: -; J: TRBJ2-7; V: TRBV6-5; CDR3: CASSYSRVGGAYEQYF; DNA: TGTGCCAGCAGTTACTCGAGAGTGGGAGGGGCCTACGAGCAGTACTTC
D: -; size: -; J: TRBJ1-4; V: TRBV14; CDR3: CASSQDRGLGEKLFF; DNA: TGTGCCAGCAGCCAAGACAGGGGCCTCGGTGAAAAACTGTTTTTT
D: TRBD1; size: -; J: TRBJ1-2; V: TRBV18; CDR3: CASSPPNLFRGDLRGYGYTF; DNA: TGTGCCAGCTCACCACCGAACCTTTTCAGGGGGGATTTAAGAGGCTATGGCTACACCTTC
D: -; size: -; J: TRBJ1-6; V: TRBV4-3; CDR3: CASSQDYVSSPLHF; DNA: TGCGCCAGCAGCCAAGATTATGTGAGTTCACCCCTCCACTTT
D: -; size: -; J: TRBJ1-5; V: TRBV27; CDR3: CASSIRAGNQPQHF; DNA: TGTGCCAGCAGTATCAGGGCGGGTAATCAGCCCCAGCATTTT
D: -; size: -; J: TRBJ2-7; V: TRBV28; CDR3: CASSNTVAYEQYF; DNA: TGTGCCAGCAGTAATACGGTAGCCTACGAGCAGTACTTC
D: TRBD1; size: -; J: TRBJ2-6; V: TRBV18; CDR3: CASARDRNSGANVLTF; DNA: TGTGCCAGCGCCCGGGACAGGAACTCTGGGGCCAACGTCCTGACTTTC
D: -; size: -; J: TRBJ1-5; V: TRBV4-3; CDR3: CASSQDRGGYSNQPQHF; DNA: TGCGCCAGCAGCCAAGATAGGGGGGGATATAGCAATCAGCCCCAGCATTTT
D: -; size: -; J: TRBJ1-6; V: TRBV18; CDR3: CASSSLRVDSSPLHF; DNA: TGTGCCAGCTCAAGCTTAAGGGTGGATTCTTCACCCCTCCACTTT